This T cell receptor beta chain is drawn from a study of CD8 T cells in ankylosing spondylitis. Using quantitative 5'-RACE with molecular barcodes, the authors made TCR beta libraries. Using its own MiXCR run on the 5' RACE reads, TCRdb lists one record per CDR3 protein. The sample shows 450,000 or so distinct CDR3 sequences, 25% to 30% of them seen only once. In regard to this clonotype: The antigen remains unidentified.

Study-level results: In ankylosing spondylitis blood, a motif of about 8 highly homologous TCR beta variants appeared characteristic. Disease-associated clonotypes exhibited CD8+ identity and were relatively infrequent in peripheral blood. Matched synovial fluid from ankylosing spondylitis patients was reported to be enriched for disease-linked clones. Several of the motif variants were reported before in synovial fluid and blood from reactive arthritis.

This CDR3 has 12 amino acids. Trimming pared 11 bases from V and 4 bases from J, leaving 11 bases between. Germline lookup yields CDR1 MDHEN and CDR2 SYDVKM. The TCR was taken from a male donor with ankylosing spondylitis. Specimen: blood, either unsorted or a sorted T cell fraction (not recorded which). The rearrangement uses TRBV28 and TRBJ1-4, with a possible D match to TRBD1 (5 bases). CDR3 loop: CACRRGNEKLFF. The CDR3 DNA reads as TGTGCCTGCCGGAGGGGTAATGAAAAACTGTTTTTT.